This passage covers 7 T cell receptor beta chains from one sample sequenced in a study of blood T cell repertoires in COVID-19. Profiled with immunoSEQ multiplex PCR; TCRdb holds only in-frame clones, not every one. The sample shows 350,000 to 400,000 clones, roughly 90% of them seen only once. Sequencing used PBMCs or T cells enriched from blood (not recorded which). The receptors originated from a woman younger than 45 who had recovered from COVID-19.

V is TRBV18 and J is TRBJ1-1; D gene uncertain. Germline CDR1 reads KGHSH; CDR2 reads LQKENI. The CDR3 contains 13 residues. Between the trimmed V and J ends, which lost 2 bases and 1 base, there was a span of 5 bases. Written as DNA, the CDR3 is TGTGCCAGCTCACCAAGGAGGAACACTGAAGCTTTCTTT. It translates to CASSPRRNTEAFF.

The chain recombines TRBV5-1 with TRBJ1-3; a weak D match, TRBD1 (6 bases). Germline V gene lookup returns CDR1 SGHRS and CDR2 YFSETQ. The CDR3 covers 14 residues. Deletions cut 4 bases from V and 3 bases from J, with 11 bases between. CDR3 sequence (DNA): TGCGCCAGCAGCCAACAGGGTAGTGGAAACACCATATATTTT. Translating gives CASSQQGSGNTIYF.

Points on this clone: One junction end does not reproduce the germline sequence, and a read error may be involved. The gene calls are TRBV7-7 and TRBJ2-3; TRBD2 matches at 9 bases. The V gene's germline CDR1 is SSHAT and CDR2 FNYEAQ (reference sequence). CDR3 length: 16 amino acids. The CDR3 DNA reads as TGTGCTAGCAGCTTAGCGCCTAGCGGGGGCACAGATACGCAGTATTTT. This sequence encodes CASSLAPSGGTDTQYF.

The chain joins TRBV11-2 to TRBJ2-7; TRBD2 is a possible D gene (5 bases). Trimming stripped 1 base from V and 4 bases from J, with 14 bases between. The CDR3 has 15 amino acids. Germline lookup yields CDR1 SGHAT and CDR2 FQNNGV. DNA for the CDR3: TGTGCCAGCAGCTTAGGGACTTTCGAGGTATACGAGCAGTACTTC. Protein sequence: CASSLGTFEVYEQYF.

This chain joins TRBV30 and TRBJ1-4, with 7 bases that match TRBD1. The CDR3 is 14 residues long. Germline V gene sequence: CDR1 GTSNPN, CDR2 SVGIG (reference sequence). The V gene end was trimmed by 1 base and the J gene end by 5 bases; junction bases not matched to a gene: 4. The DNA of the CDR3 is TGTGCCTGGAGTGGGGACAGCCTCAATGAAAAACTGTTTTTT. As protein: CAWSGDSLNEKLFF.

Here the CDR3 reads CASSTFDRVSNQPQHF. The CDR3 DNA reads TGTGCCAGTAGTACCTTCGACAGGGTTAGCAATCAGCCCCAGCATTTT. V gene TRBV19 combines with J gene TRBJ1-5, with 7 bases fitting TRBD1. Germline assignment: CDR1 LNHDA and CDR2 SQIVND (reference sequence). Unmatched junction bases numbered 6, after V lost 4 bases and J lost 0 bases. The CDR3 sequence is 16 residues long.

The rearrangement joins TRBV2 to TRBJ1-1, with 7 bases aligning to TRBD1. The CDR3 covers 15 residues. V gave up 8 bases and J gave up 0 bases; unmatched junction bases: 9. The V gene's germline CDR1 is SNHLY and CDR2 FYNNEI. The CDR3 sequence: CASQAYRGMNTEAFF. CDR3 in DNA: TGTGCCAGCCAAGCATACAGGGGCATGAACACTGAAGCTTTCTTT.